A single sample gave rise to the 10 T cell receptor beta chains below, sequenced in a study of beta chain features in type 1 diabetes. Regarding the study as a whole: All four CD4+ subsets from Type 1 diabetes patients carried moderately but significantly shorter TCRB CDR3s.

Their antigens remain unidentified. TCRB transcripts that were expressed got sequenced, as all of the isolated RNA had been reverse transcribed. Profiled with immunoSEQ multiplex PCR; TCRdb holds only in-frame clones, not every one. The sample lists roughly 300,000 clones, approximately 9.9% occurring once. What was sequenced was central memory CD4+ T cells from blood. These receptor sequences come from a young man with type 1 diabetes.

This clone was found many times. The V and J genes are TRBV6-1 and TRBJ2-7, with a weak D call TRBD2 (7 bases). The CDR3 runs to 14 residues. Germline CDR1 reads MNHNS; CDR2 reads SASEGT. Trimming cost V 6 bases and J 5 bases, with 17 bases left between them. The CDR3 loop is CASRAGEGIDEQYF. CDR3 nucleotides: TGTGCCAGCAGGGCAGGGGAGGGTATCGACGAGCAGTACTTC.

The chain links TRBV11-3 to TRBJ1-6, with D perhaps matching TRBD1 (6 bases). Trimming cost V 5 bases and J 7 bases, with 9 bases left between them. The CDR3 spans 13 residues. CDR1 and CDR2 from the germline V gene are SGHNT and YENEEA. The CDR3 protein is CASSGGRNSPLHF. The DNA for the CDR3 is TGTGCCAGCAGCGGGGGGCGGAATTCACCCCTCCACTTT.

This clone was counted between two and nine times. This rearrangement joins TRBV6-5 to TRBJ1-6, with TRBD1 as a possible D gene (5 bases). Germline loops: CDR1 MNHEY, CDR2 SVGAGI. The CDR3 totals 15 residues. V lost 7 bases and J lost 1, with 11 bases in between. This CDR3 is CASKDQGSYNSPLHF. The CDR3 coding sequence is TGTGCCAGCAAAGACCAGGGTTCCTATAATTCACCCCTCCACTTT.

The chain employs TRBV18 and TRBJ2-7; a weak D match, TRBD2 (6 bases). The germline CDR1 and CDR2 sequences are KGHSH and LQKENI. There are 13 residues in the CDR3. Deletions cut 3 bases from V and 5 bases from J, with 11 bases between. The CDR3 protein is CASSPLGRHEQYF. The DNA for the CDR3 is TGTGCCAGCTCACCTCTGGGGAGGCACGAGCAGTACTTC.

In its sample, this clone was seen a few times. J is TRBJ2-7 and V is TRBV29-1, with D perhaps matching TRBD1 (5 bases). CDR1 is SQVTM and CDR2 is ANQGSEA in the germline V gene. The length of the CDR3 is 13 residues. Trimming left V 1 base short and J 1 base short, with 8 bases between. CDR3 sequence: CSVEGQWSYEQYF. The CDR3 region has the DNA TGCAGCGTTGAAGGACAGTGGTCCTACGAGCAGTACTTC.

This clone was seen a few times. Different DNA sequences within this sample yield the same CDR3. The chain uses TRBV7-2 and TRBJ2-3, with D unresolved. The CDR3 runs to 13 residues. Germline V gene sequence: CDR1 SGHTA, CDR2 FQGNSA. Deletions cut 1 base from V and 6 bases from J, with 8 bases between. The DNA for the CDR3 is TGTGCCAGCAGCTTAGATTCCGCCGATACGCAGTATTTT. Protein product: CASSLDSADTQYF.

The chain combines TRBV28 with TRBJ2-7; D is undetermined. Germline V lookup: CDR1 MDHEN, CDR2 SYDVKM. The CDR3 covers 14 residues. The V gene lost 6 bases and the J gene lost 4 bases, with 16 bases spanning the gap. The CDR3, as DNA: TGTGCCAGCAGAGGGTCGTTGAGTACATACGAGCAGTACTTC. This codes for CASRGSLSTYEQYF.

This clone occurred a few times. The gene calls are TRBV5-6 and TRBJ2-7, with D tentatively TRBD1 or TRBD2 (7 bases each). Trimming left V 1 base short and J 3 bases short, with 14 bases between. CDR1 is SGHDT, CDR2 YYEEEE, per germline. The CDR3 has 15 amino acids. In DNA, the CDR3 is TGTGCCAGCAGCTTGCAGCAGGGGGGGAACTACGAGCAGTACTTC. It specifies CASSLQQGGNYEQYF.

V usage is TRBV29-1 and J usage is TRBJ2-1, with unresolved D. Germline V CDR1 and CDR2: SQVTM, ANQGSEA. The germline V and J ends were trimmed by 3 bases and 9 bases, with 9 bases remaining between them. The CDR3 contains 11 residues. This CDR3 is CSVEWASEQFF. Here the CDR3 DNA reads TGCAGCGTTGAGTGGGCCAGTGAGCAGTTCTTC.

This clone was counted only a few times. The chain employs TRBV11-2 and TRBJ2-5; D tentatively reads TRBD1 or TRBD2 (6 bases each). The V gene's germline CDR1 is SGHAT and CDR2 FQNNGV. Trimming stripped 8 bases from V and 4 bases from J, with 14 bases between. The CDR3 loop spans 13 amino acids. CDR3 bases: TGTGCCAGCTCCGTTGGGGGGCGAGAGACCCAGTACTTC. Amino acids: CASSVGGRETQYF. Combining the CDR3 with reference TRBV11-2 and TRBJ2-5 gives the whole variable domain EAGVAQSPRYKIIEKRQSVAFWCNPISGHATLYWYQQILGQGPKLLIQFQNNGVVDDSQLPKDRFSAERLKGVDSTLKIQPAKLEDSAVYLCASSVGGRETQYFGPGTRLLVL.